These 7 T cell receptor beta chains were all obtained from the same sample, sequenced in a study of OX40 agonist ivuxolimab in advanced cancers. The data were produced by immunoSEQ multiplex PCR, yet TCRdb's version contains in-frame clones alone and is incomplete. The sample includes about 69,000 clones, 90% of them seen just once. The sample consisted of CD4+ or CD8+ T cells sorted from blood, taken in a trial of the OX40 agonist ivuxolimab. These receptors originate from an adult with an advanced solid tumor such as melanoma, head and neck, liver or kidney cancer.

The V gene is TRBV7-8, the J gene TRBJ2-1, with TRBD2 matching over 10 bases. CDR3 length: 17 amino acids. Germline V gene sequence: CDR1 SGHVS, CDR2 FQNEAQ. V lost 0 bases, J lost 10 bases, and 12 bases stayed unmatched. CDR3 nucleotide sequence: TGTGCCAGCAGCTTAGCGTTAGCTAGCGGGAGTTTCGGGGAGCAGTTCTTC. Its translation is CASSLALASGSFGEQFF.

J is TRBJ2-5 and V is TRBV6-5, with unresolved D. The CDR3 contains 14 residues. CDR1 is MNHEY and CDR2 is SVGAGI in the germline V gene. The V gene lost 2 bases and the J gene lost 4 bases, with 11 bases spanning the gap. This CDR3 reads CASSYGGLIETQYF. In nucleotides, the CDR3 is TGTGCCAGCAGTTACGGCGGTCTCATAGAGACCCAGTACTTC.

This chain joins TRBV4-3 and TRBJ1-4; D is unclear. This CDR3 is built from 14 residues. Trimming removed 1 base at V and 13 bases at J, with 16 bases between. The germline gives CDR1 LGHNA, CDR2 YSLEER. CDR3 loop: CASSQALTRSGLFF. In nucleotides, the CDR3 is TGCGCCAGCAGCCAAGCGCTCACCCGTTCGGGACTGTTTTTT.

V and J are TRBV5-6 and TRBJ2-1; D possibly corresponds to TRBD2 (6 bases). V lost 0 bases and J lost 9, with 10 bases in between. The CDR3 length is 13 residues. The germline CDR1 and CDR2 sequences are SGHDT and YYEEEE. The CDR3 protein is CASSLVVSGEQFF. The CDR3 nucleotides are TGTGCCAGCAGCTTGGTAGTTAGCGGTGAGCAGTTCTTC.

The V and J genes are TRBV5-1 and TRBJ2-3; 10 nucleotides line up with TRBD2. CDR1 and CDR2 from the germline V gene are SGHRS and YFSETQ. The J segment lost 4 bases and the V segment lost 1 base, leaving 3 bases of the junction unmatched. The CDR3 extends over 15 amino acids. The CDR3 nucleotides read TGCGCCAGCAGCTTGACTAGCGGGAACCCAGATACGCAGTATTTT. Its protein product is CASSLTSGNPDTQYF.

This chain joins TRBV5-4 and TRBJ1-2, with a tentative D call TRBD1 (5 bases). V was cut by 4 bases and J by 13 bases, with 17 bases left in between. Germline lookup yields CDR1 SGHNT and CDR2 YYREEE (reference sequence). CDR3 length: 12 residues. The CDR3 bases are TGTGCCAGCAGCCCCGAAAGGGGTTCTTGCACCTTC. Its protein is CASSPERGSCTF.

This clone was seen just once. This chain uses TRBV7-6 with TRBJ2-2, with TRBD1 matching 9 bases. The CDR3 totals 15 residues. The germline V gene encodes CDR1 SGHVS and CDR2 FNYEAQ. V dropped 5 bases and J dropped 7; count of bases not matched to a gene: 8. CDR3 residues: CASSANRGQSGELFF. CDR3 DNA: TGTGCCAGCAGCGCTAACAGGGGGCAAAGCGGGGAGCTGTTTTTT.